This TCR beta chain was sequenced during a study of blood T cell repertoires in COVID-19. At the level of the study: The study drew acute and convalescent COVID-19 samples from the United States, Italy and Spain. T cells, B-cell-depleted T cells, or PBMCs supplied cDNA or gDNA.

Original data processing: Reference gene primer amplification in the assay estimated nucleated cell counts. Clones were sequenced by immunoSEQ multiplex PCR, and TCRdb holds only the in-frame ones, with some missing. V and J calls and clone size come straight from that table; D and trimming were deduced from the DNA. The sample yields around 320,000 clones, about 90% seen once. The Seattle site enrolled patients during active infection and followed them longitudinally. Germline V gene lookup returns CDR1 SNHLY and CDR2 FYNNEI. Trimming removed 9 bases at V and 0 bases at J, with 8 bases between. The CDR3 spans 13 residues.

Material for sequencing was peripheral blood. The V and J genes are TRBV2 and TRBJ2-2, with D uncertain. The TCR comes from a woman aged 25 to 45 with COVID-19, enrolled during active disease. The CDR3 DNA follows: TGTGCCAGAGACACCGCGAACACCGGGGAGCTGTTTTTT. It specifies CARDTANTGELFF.